This T cell receptor beta chain was sequenced for a study of T cell changes during pregnancy in multiple sclerosis. Method: immunoSEQ multiplex PCR; TCRdb's copy keeps in-frame clones and lacks some. This sample has about 59,000 clones, with roughly 92% found just once. This CDR3 is built from 16 residues. Trimming removed 5 bases from V and 2 bases from J, with 19 bases in between. Germline V CDR1 and CDR2: MNHEY, SMNVEV (reference sequence). The input for sequencing was CD8+ T cells from peripheral blood mononuclear cells, taken in the third trimester of pregnancy. The receptor was derived from a female donor with multiple sclerosis, enrolled in a pregnancy study. J is TRBJ2-7 and V is TRBV27, with a possible D match to TRBD1 (6 bases). This chain's CDR3 is CASSLRTGLIPYEQYF. The CDR3 nucleotides are TGTGCCAGCAGTCTTCGAACAGGGCTAATACCCTACGAGCAGTACTTC.